The 22 T cell receptor beta chains below all came from one sample that was sequenced in a study of CD8+ T cells in alopecia areata. Treatment denoted: oral pan-JAK inhibitor, 5-10 mg twice daily. Extraction of RNA preceded its reverse transcription into cDNA, which served as the sequencing template. Sequencing used immunoSEQ multiplex PCR; TCRdb keeps in-frame clones, though not all of them. This repertoire shows about 150,000 clones, about three fifths found once; its top ten account for 0.7% to 1%. The material sequenced was CD4+ T cells sorted from blood, taken at week 4, from a patient treated with tofacitinib. The receptors come from a human donor with alopecia areata.

The chain is built from TRBV2 and TRBJ2-7; the match to TRBD1 covers 8 bases. J gave up 6 bases and V 2 bases, and 3 bases lay outside the gene matches. CDR3 size: 13 residues. Per germline, CDR1 SNHLY and CDR2 FYNNEI. The CDR3 sequence is CASSERQGLEQYF. The CDR3 DNA is TGTGCCAGCAGTGAAAGACAGGGGCTCGAGCAGTACTTC.

In DNA form, the CDR3 reads TGCAGCGTTGCAAGAGGGTCCCCTGAAGCTTTCTTT. Its translation: CSVARGSPEAFF. The rearrangement links TRBV29-1 to TRBJ1-1, with unresolved D. The CDR3 runs to 12 residues. V was shortened by 4 bases and J by 6 bases, with 12 bases between the two germline ends. Germline V gene sequence: CDR1 SQVTM, CDR2 ANQGSEA.

The chain couples TRBV30 to TRBJ2-3; perhaps D is TRBD1 or TRBD2 (6 bases each). Trimming left V 0 bases short and J 2 bases short, with 15 bases between. The CDR3 has 16 amino acids. Germline V gives CDR1 GTSNPN, CDR2 SVGIG (reference sequence). The CDR3 here is CAWSVVRGAFTDTQYF. CDR3 nucleotides: TGTGCCTGGAGTGTAGTGAGGGGGGCTTTCACAGATACGCAGTATTTT.

V gene TRBV10-3 combines with J gene TRBJ2-1; D is unclear. This CDR3 spans 14 amino acids. Germline V gives CDR1 ENHRY, CDR2 SYGVKD. Trimming left V 4 bases short and J 9 bases short, with 16 bases between. CDR3 DNA: TGTGCCATCAGTGTTACTCTTGAGCAGACTGAGCAGTTCTTC. Protein product: CAISVTLEQTEQFF.

This chain uses TRBV5-4 with TRBJ2-3; 9 bases agree with TRBD1. CDR3 length: 12 amino acids. The V segment lost 9 bases and the J segment 3 bases; nucleotides outside the gene matches: 2. The germline gives CDR1 SGHNT, CDR2 YYREEE (reference sequence). CDR3 residues: CATGQGTDTQYF. CDR3 nucleotides: TGTGCCACGGGACAGGGAACAGATACGCAGTATTTT.

V and J are TRBV30 and TRBJ2-3; TRBD2 is a possible D gene (6 bases). The CDR3 is made up of 12 amino acids. Trimming cost V 4 bases and J 4 bases, with 9 bases left between them. Germline CDR1 and CDR2: GTSNPN and SVGIG (reference sequence). Here the CDR3 reads CAWKLAADTQYF. CDR3 DNA: TGTGCCTGGAAGTTAGCGGCAGATACGCAGTATTTT.

This clone came up once. The chain recombines TRBV7-8 with TRBJ1-5; tentatively, D is TRBD1 (6 bases). Trimming left V 4 bases short and J 1 base short, with 11 bases between. The germline gives CDR1 SGHVS, CDR2 FQNEAQ. The length of the CDR3 is 15 residues. CDR3 in amino acids: CASSSEQGSNQPQHF. The CDR3 bases are TGTGCCAGCAGCTCGGAACAGGGCAGCAATCAGCCCCAGCATTTT.

V is TRBV18 and J is TRBJ2-5; 7 bases are shared with TRBD2. This CDR3 region has 13 residues. The germline V gene encodes CDR1 KGHSH and CDR2 LQKENI. Trimming took 5 bases from V and 4 from J; bases not matched to a gene: 4. CDR3 residues: CASSSGLVETQYF. In DNA, the CDR3 is TGTGCCAGCTCAAGCGGACTAGTAGAGACCCAGTACTTC.

The chain couples TRBV29-1 to TRBJ2-3; the match to TRBD2 covers 7 bases. V lost 7 bases and J lost 4; bases outside the gene matches: 5. The CDR3 sequence is 12 residues long. Germline V gives CDR1 SQVTM, CDR2 ANQGSEA. The CDR3 spells CSARLAADTQYF. The CDR3 DNA follows: TGCAGCGCGAGGCTAGCGGCAGATACGCAGTATTTT.

This sequence joins TRBV25-1 and TRBJ2-7, with D possibly TRBD1 on 6 matching bases. CDR1 and CDR2 from the germline V gene are MGHDK and SYGVNS. The CDR3 spans 15 residues. V was pared by 4 bases and J by 2 bases, with 15 bases between. Here the CDR3 DNA reads TGTGCCAGCAGTGGAAGAGCCAGGGGAACCTACGAGCAGTACTTC. It encodes CASSGRARGTYEQYF.

The chain is built from TRBV19 and TRBJ1-2; D is unclear. Germline CDR1 is LNHDA and CDR2 is SQIVND (reference sequence). Deletions cut 1 base from V and 3 bases from J, with 3 bases between. CDR3 size: 12 residues. For the CDR3, the DNA is TGTGCCAGTAGTATAGGGGACTATGGCTACACCTTC. Amino acids: CASSIGDYGYTF. Drawing the rest from reference TRBV19 and TRBJ1-2, the complete variable domain is DGGITQSPKYLFRKEGQNVTLSCEQNLNHDAMYWYRQDPGQGLRLIYYSQIVNDFQKGDIAEGYSVSREKKESFPLTVTSAQKNPTAFYLCASSIGDYGYTFGSGTRLTVV.

The genes are TRBV11-2 and TRBJ2-5; no clear D gene. This CDR3 spans 14 amino acids. V was trimmed by 0 bases and J by 4 bases, leaving 9 bases between them. Germline lookup yields CDR1 SGHAT and CDR2 FQNNGV. The CDR3 nucleotides are TGTGCCAGCAGCTTAGATCCGGTGGGAGAGACCCAGTACTTC. Protein sequence: CASSLDPVGETQYF.

The gene calls are TRBV30 and TRBJ2-7, with a tentative D call TRBD2 (5 bases). This CDR3 is built from 12 residues. V shed 2 bases and J shed 3 bases, with 8 bases lying between them. From germline, CDR1 is GTSNPN and CDR2 SVGIG (reference sequence). DNA for the CDR3: TGTGCCTGGAGTCCGGGGATCTACGAGCAGTACTTC. Amino acid sequence: CAWSPGIYEQYF.

This chain uses TRBV30 with TRBJ2-1; perhaps TRBD2 as D (6 bases). The CDR3 contains 13 residues. Germline V gene lookup returns CDR1 GTSNPN and CDR2 SVGIG (reference sequence). V gave up 6 bases and J gave up 10 bases, with 19 bases separating them. CDR3 in DNA: TGTGCCTGCCTACCGGGACTGACAACCGAGCAGTTCTTC. It yields the protein CACLPGLTTEQFF.

The chain joins TRBV29-1 to TRBJ1-2; D remains ambiguous. Germline assignment: CDR1 SQVTM and CDR2 ANQGSEA. The V gene lost 4 bases and the J gene lost 4 bases, with 16 bases spanning the gap. The CDR3 is 14 residues long. The CDR3 DNA sequence: TGCAGCGTTGTACGCTCCAACCTACCCTATGGCTACACCTTC. Translation: CSVVRSNLPYGYTF. The full variable domain, completed using reference TRBV29-1 and TRBJ1-2, is SAVISQKPSRDICQRGTSLTIQCQVDSQVTMMFWYRQQPGQSLTLIATANQGSEATYESGFVIDKFPISRPNLTFSTLTVSNMSPEDSSIYLCSVVRSNLPYGYTFGSGTRLTVV.

Concerning this clone itself: Its ends do not fully match the called genes, so a read error is possible. The rearrangement joins TRBV7-7 to TRBJ2-5; perhaps TRBD1 as D (6 bases). Per the germline V gene, CDR1 is SSHAT and CDR2 is FNYEAQ (reference sequence). The CDR3 sequence is 18 residues long. The CDR3 reads CASSPGTSSSPAVETQYF. In DNA form, the CDR3 reads TGTGCTAGCAGCCCCGGGACATCGAGCTCTCCTGCTGTGGAGACCCAGTACTTC.

The chain combines TRBV29-1 with TRBJ1-4, with D unclear. This CDR3 contains 11 residues. Germline loops: CDR1 SQVTM, CDR2 ANQGSEA. Deletions cut 1 base from V and 11 bases from J, with 8 bases between. Here the CDR3 DNA reads TGCAGCGTTGAAGGCGACGGGAAACTGTTTTTT. Translating gives CSVEGDGKLFF.

The chain has TRBV30 and TRBJ1-2; D gene unclear. The CDR3 extends over 15 amino acids. V shed 5 bases and J shed 1 base, with 17 bases lying between them. The germline V gene has CDR1 GTSNPN and CDR2 SVGIG (reference sequence). This CDR3 is CAWGKYGSFNYGYTF. The CDR3, as DNA: TGTGCCTGGGGGAAATATGGGAGCTTTAACTATGGCTACACCTTC.

The chain joins TRBV29-1 to TRBJ2-6, with D hard to call. Germline CDR1 and CDR2: SQVTM and ANQGSEA. This CDR3 has 14 residues. Trimming removed 5 bases at V and 7 bases at J, with 15 bases between. The CDR3 reads CSVRPQNRANVLTF. DNA of the CDR3: TGCAGCGTTCGTCCACAGAATAGAGCCAACGTCCTGACTTTC.

In DNA form, the CDR3 reads TGCAGCGTTGAGGCGACCGGGCGGAATTGGAACACTGAAGCTTTCTTT. Amino acid sequence: CSVEATGRNWNTEAFF. The rearrangement uses TRBV29-1 and TRBJ1-1; D gene unclear. V lost 3 bases, J lost 1 base, and 18 bases lay in between. This CDR3 has 16 amino acids. Looked up from germline, CDR1 is SQVTM and CDR2 is ANQGSEA.

CDR3 protein: CAWSVLGNSGNTIYF. The CDR3 DNA is TGTGCCTGGAGTGTACTGGGGAACTCTGGAAACACCATATATTTT. The chain combines TRBV30 with TRBJ1-3; D remains ambiguous. The germline V gene encodes CDR1 GTSNPN and CDR2 SVGIG (reference sequence). CDR3 length equals 15 residues. V lost 0 bases and J 0 bases, leaving 9 bases between the germline ends. The full variable domain, its missing parts supplied by reference TRBV30 and TRBJ1-3, is SQTIHQWPATLVQPVGSPLSLECTVEGTSNPNLYWYRQAAGRGLQLLFYSVGIGQISSEVPQNLSASRPQDRQFILSSKKLLLSDSGFYLCAWSVLGNSGNTIYFGEGSWLTVV.

This clone was seen a few times. V is TRBV9 and J is TRBJ1-5; D is unclear. V lost 2 bases to trimming and J lost 4 bases, with 13 bases between them. Germline-derived CDR1 and CDR2 are SGDLS and YYNGEE. The CDR3 has 15 residues. CDR3 sequence reads: CASSVDPGGNQPQHF. CDR3 nucleotide sequence: TGTGCCAGCAGCGTCGACCCGGGCGGTAATCAGCCCCAGCATTTT.